Listed here are 30 T cell receptor beta chains from one sample, sequenced in a study of cytomegalovirus exposure and HLA in healthy donors. Both 60 Vbeta primers and 13 Jbeta primers went into the PCR. Assay: immunoSEQ multiplex PCR; the TCRdb copy retains only in-frame clones and omits some. The table includes roughly 70,000 clones, 74% detected once. Sequenced material: PBMCs. The source is a human donor in good health.

CDR3 nucleotides: TGCAGCGTTCGAAAGACAGGGGATGGCTACACCTTC. Translated: CSVRKTGDGYTF. The gene calls are TRBV29-1 and TRBJ1-2; 8 bases map to TRBD1. V shed 5 bases, J shed 6 bases, and the junction held 5 bases outside the gene matches. This CDR3 is 12 amino acids long. Looked up from germline, CDR1 is SQVTM and CDR2 is ANQGSEA.

The rearrangement links TRBV7-2 to TRBJ2-5, with 8 bases fitting TRBD1. The junction had 12 bases not matched to a gene; V was cut back by 6 bases and J by 6 bases. Looked up from germline, CDR1 is SGHTA and CDR2 is FQGNSA. This CDR3 has 15 amino acids. Here the CDR3 DNA reads TGTGCCAGCAGTTACAGACAGGGGCGAGGGCAGACCCAGTACTTC. This encodes CASSYRQGRGQTQYF.

The V and J genes are TRBV5-1 and TRBJ1-1, with 8 positions matching TRBD1. The CDR3 extends over 14 amino acids. J gave up 1 base and V 5 bases, and 4 bases lay outside the gene matches. CDR1 and CDR2 (germline): SGHRS, YFSETQ. The CDR3: CASRDRGSNTEAFF. DNA of the CDR3: TGCGCCAGCAGAGACAGGGGCTCGAACACTGAAGCTTTCTTT.

This chain uses TRBV29-1 with TRBJ2-7; 7 bases match TRBD2. Germline V gives CDR1 SQVTM, CDR2 ANQGSEA. Losses at the gene ends were 6 bases for V and 6 bases for J; bases not matched to a gene: 17. The CDR3 is 15 residues long. The CDR3 bases are TGCAGCGTGGGAGAAACCCGACTAGCTGCTTTCGAGCAGTACTTC. Protein sequence: CSVGETRLAAFEQYF.

The genes are TRBV5-1 and TRBJ1-1, with TRBD1 matching over 7 bases. This CDR3 spans 13 amino acids. The V gene end was trimmed by 4 bases and the J gene end by 4 bases; junction bases not matched to a gene: 4. Germline V lookup: CDR1 SGHRS, CDR2 YFSETQ. CDR3 amino acids: CASSRQGGTEAFF. The CDR3 DNA follows: TGCGCCAGCAGCCGCCAGGGGGGCACTGAAGCTTTCTTT.

This chain links TRBV2 with TRBJ2-4, with TRBD2 as a possible D gene (6 bases). The V gene's germline CDR1 is SNHLY and CDR2 FYNNEI. Trimming removed 5 bases from V and 0 bases from J, with 14 bases in between. This CDR3 spans 16 amino acids. DNA of the CDR3: TGTGCCAGCAGTAAGGAGCGGGTCATAGCCAAAAACATTCAGTACTTC. Translating gives CASSKERVIAKNIQYF.

This clone came up a few times. The chain has TRBV25-1 and TRBJ2-2, with a possible D match to TRBD2 (6 bases). This CDR3 contains 13 residues. Germline V gene lookup returns CDR1 MGHDK and CDR2 SYGVNS. The V end was cut by 10 bases, the J end by 5 bases, with 14 bases between. CDR3 DNA sequence: TGTGCCACCACCTCCAGCGGGACCGGGGAGCTGTTTTTT. Translation: CATTSSGTGELFF.

The chain has TRBV7-8 and TRBJ2-3; 8 bases map to TRBD2. This CDR3 region has 15 residues. The junction had 14 bases not matched to a gene; V was cut back by 7 bases and J by 8 bases. The V gene's germline CDR1 is SGHVS and CDR2 FQNEAQ. CDR3 loop: CASTEGGGRSGTQYF. Here the CDR3 DNA reads TGTGCCAGCACCGAGGGGGGCGGGAGGAGCGGTACGCAGTATTTT.

The V gene is TRBV2, the J gene TRBJ2-7; D uncertain. This CDR3 contains 14 residues. Germline V gene sequence: CDR1 SNHLY, CDR2 FYNNEI. Trimming pared 5 bases from V and 0 bases from J, leaving 11 bases between. CDR3 nucleotide sequence: TGTGCCAGCAGTTGGTTACAGAGCTCCTACGAGCAGTACTTC. It yields the protein CASSWLQSSYEQYF.

This chain uses TRBV5-1 with TRBJ2-3; TRBD2 aligns across 8 bases. This CDR3 region has 16 residues. With 6 bases clipped from V and 4 bases from J, the junction kept 13 bases outside the gene matches. Germline V gene data show CDR1 as SGHRS and CDR2 as YFSETQ. The CDR3, as DNA: TGCGCCAGCACCCCCGAGTTTAGCGGGACGGCAGATACGCAGTATTTT. It specifies CASTPEFSGTADTQYF.

This sequence joins TRBV6-5 and TRBJ1-5; D uncertain. V dropped 8 bases and J dropped 4 bases, with 12 bases sitting between them. Germline assignment: CDR1 MNHEY and CDR2 SVGAGI. The length of the CDR3 is 13 residues. CDR3 protein: CASGVGRNQPQHF. The CDR3 region has the DNA TGTGCCAGCGGGGTTGGGAGGAATCAGCCCCAGCATTTT.

This clone was counted once. J is TRBJ2-3 and V is TRBV5-6; a possible D gene is TRBD1 (5 bases). CDR1 is SGHDT and CDR2 is YYEEEE in the germline V gene. This CDR3 is built from 13 residues. The V end lost 7 bases, the J end lost 2 bases, and 11 bases lay between the germline ends. The CDR3 DNA reads as TGTGCCAGCCGCCATGGGGCCACAGATACGCAGTATTTT. This encodes CASRHGATDTQYF.

This clone appeared a single time. Here the CDR3 reads CASSLPGTHNSPLHF. CDR3 coding DNA: TGCGCCAGCAGCCTCCCGGGGACTCATAATTCACCCCTCCACTTT. The J gene is TRBJ1-6, the V gene TRBV5-1; maybe TRBD1 (5 bases). V was pared by 4 bases and J by 5 bases, with 13 bases between. CDR3 length equals 15 residues. Germline V gene data show CDR1 as SGHRS and CDR2 as YFSETQ. Together with reference TRBV5-1 and TRBJ1-6, the CDR3 gives the full variable domain: KAGVTQTPRYLIKTRGQQVTLSCSPISGHRSVSWYQQTPGQGLQFLFEYFSETQRNKGNFPGRFSGRQFSNSRSEMNVSTLELGDSALYLCASSLPGTHNSPLHFGNGTRLTVT.

This clone was found a few times. V and J are TRBV7-8 and TRBJ2-1; the match to TRBD2 covers 11 bases. Germline V gives CDR1 SGHVS, CDR2 FQNEAQ. The CDR3 totals 15 residues. J lost 8 bases, V lost 4 bases, and 7 bases had no gene match. The CDR3: CASSSIAGGNHEQFF. CDR3 bases: TGTGCCAGCAGCTCGATAGCGGGAGGGAACCATGAGCAGTTCTTC.

The genes are TRBV7-8 and TRBJ1-2, with 9 bases matching TRBD1. Unmatched junction bases numbered 7, after V lost 4 bases and J lost 7 bases. Germline loops: CDR1 SGHVS, CDR2 FQNEAQ. This CDR3 contains 14 residues. In DNA, the CDR3 is TGTGCCAGCAGCTCGATTACAGGGGGCCGTGGCTACACCTTC. Its protein is CASSSITGGRGYTF.

V and J are TRBV27 and TRBJ2-1; TRBD1 aligns across 7 bases. Germline trimming cut 5 bases from V and 4 bases from J; bases unmatched to any gene: 11. The CDR3 covers 16 residues. Germline CDR1 and CDR2: MNHEY and SMNVEV (reference sequence). The chain's CDR3 is CASSTRPDRVYNEQFF. The CDR3 coding sequence is TGTGCCAGCAGTACCCGCCCCGACAGGGTATACAATGAGCAGTTCTTC.

This sequence joins TRBV30 and TRBJ2-1, with TRBD1 matching over 7 bases. This CDR3 is built from 13 residues. Germline V CDR1 and CDR2: GTSNPN, SVGIG (reference sequence). J lost 8 bases, V lost 0 bases, and 4 bases had no gene match. CDR3 loop: CAWSVRGWDEQFF. The CDR3 nucleotides are TGTGCCTGGAGTGTCAGGGGGTGGGATGAGCAGTTCTTC.

The genes are TRBV7-2 and TRBJ2-7, with TRBD1 matching over 9 bases. V shed 3 bases, J shed 3 bases, and the junction held 6 bases outside the gene matches. The CDR3 has 15 residues. Germline V gives CDR1 SGHTA, CDR2 FQGNSA. CDR3 residues: CASSFAPGQGYEQYF. CDR3 sequence (DNA): TGTGCCAGCAGCTTTGCTCCGGGACAGGGCTACGAGCAGTACTTC.

A single count supports this clone. J is TRBJ1-2 and V is TRBV30; 10 bases line up with TRBD1. With 5 bases clipped from V and 5 bases from J, the junction kept 5 bases outside the gene matches. The CDR3 totals 13 residues. The germline CDR1 and CDR2 sequences are GTSNPN and SVGIG (reference sequence). As DNA, the CDR3 is TGTGCCTGGGACAGGGGGCCAGGTTATGGCTACACCTTC. This codes for CAWDRGPGYGYTF.

The V call is TRBV28, the J call TRBJ2-7; TRBD1 aligns across 8 bases. Germline CDR1 MDHEN, CDR2 SYDVKM. This CDR3 has 13 residues. With V trimmed by 4 bases and J by 3 bases, 2 bases remained unmatched. The CDR3 nucleotides read TGTGCCAGCAGTTCGGGACAGGTCTACGAGCAGTACTTC. Protein sequence: CASSSGQVYEQYF.

This clone was seen a few times. This chain joins TRBV7-2 and TRBJ1-5; D possibly corresponds to TRBD1 (5 bases). Germline assignment: CDR1 SGHTA and CDR2 FQGNSA. V was shortened by 3 bases and J by 5 bases, with 17 bases between the two germline ends. The CDR3 has 16 residues. Here the CDR3 reads CASSFFQGSYDQPQHF. CDR3 sequence (DNA): TGTGCCAGCAGCTTTTTTCAGGGCAGCTACGATCAGCCCCAGCATTTT.

This clone was observed a handful of times. The rearrangement uses TRBV7-9 and TRBJ1-5; 7 positions match TRBD1. This CDR3 contains 13 residues. The junction had 3 bases not matched to a gene; V was cut back by 3 bases and J by 7 bases. Germline V gene data show CDR1 as SEHNR and CDR2 as FQNEAQ (reference sequence). The CDR3 is CASSFTGVQPQHF. CDR3 nucleotide sequence: TGTGCCAGCAGCTTTACAGGGGTCCAGCCCCAGCATTTT.

The chain uses TRBV27 and TRBJ2-1, with TRBD1 as a possible D gene (7 bases). Between the trimmed V and J ends, which lost 4 bases and 4 bases, there was a span of 17 bases. The CDR3 sequence is 16 residues long. Germline CDR1 and CDR2: MNHEY and SMNVEV (reference sequence). CDR3 protein: CASSSLGSRGYNEQFF. DNA of the CDR3: TGTGCCAGCAGTTCTCTCGGGAGCAGGGGGTACAATGAGCAGTTCTTC.

This chain connects TRBV6-1 to TRBJ1-5; D call uncertain. The V and J ends lost 4 bases and 4 bases respectively, with 5 bases between them. The CDR3 totals 12 residues. Germline CDR1 MNHNS, CDR2 SASEGT. As DNA, the CDR3 is TGTGCCAGCAGTGTTATGAATCAGCCCCAGCATTTT. Translation: CASSVMNQPQHF.

A single count supports this clone. The rearrangement uses TRBV27 and TRBJ2-7, with D possibly matching TRBD1 (5 bases). Trimming stripped 5 bases from V and 7 bases from J, with 15 bases between. The CDR3 spans 13 residues. Germline V gene lookup returns CDR1 MNHEY and CDR2 SMNVEV (reference sequence). The CDR3 DNA reads TGTGCCAGCAGTCTTAACAGGCTTAGGGAGCAGTACTTC. Protein product: CASSLNRLREQYF.

This chain joins TRBV5-6 and TRBJ2-5, with D unclear. V dropped 4 bases and J dropped 5 bases, with 15 bases sitting between them. This CDR3 has 14 residues. In germline, CDR1 is SGHDT, CDR2 YYEEEE. The chain's CDR3 is CASSPTIPTETQYF. CDR3 nucleotide sequence: TGTGCCAGCAGCCCCACTATACCCACGGAGACCCAGTACTTC. Supplemented by reference TRBV5-6 and TRBJ2-5, the full variable domain reads DAGVTQSPTHLIKTRGQQVTLRCSPKSGHDTVSWYQQALGQGPQFIFQYYEEEERQRGNFPDRFSGHQFPNYSSELNVNALLLGDSALYLCASSPTIPTETQYFGPGTRLLVL.

The rearrangement joins TRBV4-1 to TRBJ2-1, with D possibly being TRBD2 (5 bases). V was trimmed by 4 bases and J by 2 bases, leaving 12 bases between them. This CDR3 has 15 residues. Germline V gene lookup returns CDR1 MGHRA and CDR2 YSYEKL. The chain's CDR3 is CASSPQAETYNEQFF. DNA for the CDR3: TGCGCCAGCAGCCCCCAAGCGGAGACCTACAATGAGCAGTTCTTC.

The chain uses TRBV4-2 and TRBJ2-7; D remains ambiguous. The V gene lost 0 bases and the J gene lost 1 base, with 13 bases spanning the gap. The CDR3 has 16 residues. Germline-derived CDR1 and CDR2 are LGHNA and YNFKEQ. CDR3 protein: CASSQDPFSISYEQYF. CDR3 coding DNA: TGTGCCAGCAGCCAAGATCCTTTTAGCATATCCTACGAGCAGTACTTC.

The J gene is TRBJ1-4, the V gene TRBV29-1, with D maybe TRBD1 (5 bases). The V end lost 4 bases, the J end lost 4 bases, and 10 bases lay between the germline ends. CDR3 length: 13 residues. CDR1 and CDR2 from the germline V gene are SQVTM and ANQGSEA. In DNA form, the CDR3 reads TGCAGCGTTGTGGAGGGGTTTAATGAAAAACTGTTTTTT. Translated: CSVVEGFNEKLFF.

The sample holds a few counts of this clone. The V call is TRBV6-1, the J call TRBJ2-1, with 12 bases that match TRBD2. Germline V lookup: CDR1 MNHNS, CDR2 SASEGT. The CDR3 is made up of 14 amino acids. V dropped 8 bases and J dropped 3; count of bases not matched to a gene: 2. The CDR3 region is CASGLAGNYNEQFF. Written as DNA, the CDR3 is TGTGCCAGCGGACTAGCGGGGAACTACAATGAGCAGTTCTTC.